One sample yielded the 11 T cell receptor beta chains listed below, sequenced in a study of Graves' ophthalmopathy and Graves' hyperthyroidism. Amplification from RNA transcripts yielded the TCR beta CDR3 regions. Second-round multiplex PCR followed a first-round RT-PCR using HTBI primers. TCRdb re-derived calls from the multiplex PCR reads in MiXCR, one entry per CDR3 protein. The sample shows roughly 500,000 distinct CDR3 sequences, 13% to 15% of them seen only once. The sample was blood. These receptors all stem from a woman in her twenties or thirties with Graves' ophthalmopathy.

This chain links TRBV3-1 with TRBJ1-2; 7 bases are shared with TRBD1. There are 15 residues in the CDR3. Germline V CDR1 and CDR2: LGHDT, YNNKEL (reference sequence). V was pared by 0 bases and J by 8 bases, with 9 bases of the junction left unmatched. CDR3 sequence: CASSQDPRGGQGYTF. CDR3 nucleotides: TGTGCCAGCAGCCAAGACCCCAGGGGGGGTCAAGGCTACACCTTC. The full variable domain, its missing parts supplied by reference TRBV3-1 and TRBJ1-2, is DTAVSQTPKYLVTQMGNDKSIKCEQNLGHDTMYWYKQDSKKFLKIMFSYNNKELIINETVPNRFSPKSPDKAHLNLHINSLELGDSAVYFCASSQDPRGGQGYTFGSGTRLTVV.

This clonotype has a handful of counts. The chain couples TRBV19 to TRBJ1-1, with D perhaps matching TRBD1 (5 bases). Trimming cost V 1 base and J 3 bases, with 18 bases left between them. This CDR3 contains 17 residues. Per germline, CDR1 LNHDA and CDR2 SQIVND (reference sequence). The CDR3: CASSIGVRKAGYTEAFF. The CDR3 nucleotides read TGTGCCAGTAGTATAGGTGTTAGGAAGGCAGGGTACACTGAAGCTTTCTTT.

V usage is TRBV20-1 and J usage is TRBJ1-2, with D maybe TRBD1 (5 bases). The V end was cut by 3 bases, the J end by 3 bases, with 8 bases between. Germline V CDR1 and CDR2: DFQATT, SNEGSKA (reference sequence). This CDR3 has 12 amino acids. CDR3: CSASQGYYGYTF. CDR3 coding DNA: TGCAGTGCTAGTCAGGGCTACTATGGCTACACCTTC.

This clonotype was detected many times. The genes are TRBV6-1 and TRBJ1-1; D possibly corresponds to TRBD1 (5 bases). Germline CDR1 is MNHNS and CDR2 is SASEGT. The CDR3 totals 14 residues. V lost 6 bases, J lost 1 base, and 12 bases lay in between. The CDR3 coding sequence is TGTGCCAGCAGCATTGGAGGGGAGAACACTGAAGCTTTCTTT. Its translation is CASSIGGENTEAFF.

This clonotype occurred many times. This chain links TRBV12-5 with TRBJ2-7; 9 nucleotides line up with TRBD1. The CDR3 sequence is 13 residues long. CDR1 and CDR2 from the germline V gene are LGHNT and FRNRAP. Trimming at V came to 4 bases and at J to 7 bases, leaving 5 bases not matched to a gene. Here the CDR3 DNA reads TGTGCTAGTGGTTCGGGACAGGGTGGAGAGCAGTACTTC. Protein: CASGSGQGGEQYF.

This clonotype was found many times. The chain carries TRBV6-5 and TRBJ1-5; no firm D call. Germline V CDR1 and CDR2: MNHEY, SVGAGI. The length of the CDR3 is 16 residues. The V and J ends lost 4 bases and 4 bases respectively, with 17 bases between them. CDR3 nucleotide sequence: TGTGCCAGCAGTTCGCCCTGGACCCAGGTGAATCAGCCCCAGCATTTT. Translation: CASSSPWTQVNQPQHF.

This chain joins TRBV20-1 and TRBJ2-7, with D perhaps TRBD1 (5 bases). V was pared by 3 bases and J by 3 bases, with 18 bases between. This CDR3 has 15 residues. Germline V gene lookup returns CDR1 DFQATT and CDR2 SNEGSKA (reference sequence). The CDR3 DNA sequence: TGCAGTGCTAGGCTCCGTCTGACAGAAAACTACGAGCAGTACTTC. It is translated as CSARLRLTENYEQYF.

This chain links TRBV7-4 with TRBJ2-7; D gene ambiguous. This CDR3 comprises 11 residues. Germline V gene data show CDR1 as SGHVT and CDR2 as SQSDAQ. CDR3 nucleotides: TGTGCCAGCAGGAGGTTCTACGAGCAGTGCGTC. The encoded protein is CASRRFYEQCV.

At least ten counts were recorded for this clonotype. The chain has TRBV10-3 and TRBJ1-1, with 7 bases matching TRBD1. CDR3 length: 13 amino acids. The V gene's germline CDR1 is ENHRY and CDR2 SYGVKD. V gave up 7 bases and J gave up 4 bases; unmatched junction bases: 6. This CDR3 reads CAIKDRDGTEAFF. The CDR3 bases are TGTGCCATCAAAGACAGGGACGGCACTGAAGCTTTCTTT.

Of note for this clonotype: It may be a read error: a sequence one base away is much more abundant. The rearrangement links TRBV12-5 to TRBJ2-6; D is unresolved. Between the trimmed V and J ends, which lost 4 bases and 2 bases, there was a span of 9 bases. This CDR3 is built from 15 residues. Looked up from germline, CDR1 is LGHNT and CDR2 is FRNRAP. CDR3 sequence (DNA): TGTGCTAGTGGTTCCCCGGGTGCTGGGGCCAACGTCCTGACTTTC. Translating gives CASGSPGAGANVLTF.

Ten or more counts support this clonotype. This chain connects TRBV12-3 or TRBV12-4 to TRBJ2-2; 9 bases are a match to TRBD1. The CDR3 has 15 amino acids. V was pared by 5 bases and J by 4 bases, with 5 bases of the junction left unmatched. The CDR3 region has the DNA TGTGCCAGCAGTCGACAGGGGGTGGGCACCGGGGAGCTGTTTTTT. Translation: CASSRQGVGTGELFF.